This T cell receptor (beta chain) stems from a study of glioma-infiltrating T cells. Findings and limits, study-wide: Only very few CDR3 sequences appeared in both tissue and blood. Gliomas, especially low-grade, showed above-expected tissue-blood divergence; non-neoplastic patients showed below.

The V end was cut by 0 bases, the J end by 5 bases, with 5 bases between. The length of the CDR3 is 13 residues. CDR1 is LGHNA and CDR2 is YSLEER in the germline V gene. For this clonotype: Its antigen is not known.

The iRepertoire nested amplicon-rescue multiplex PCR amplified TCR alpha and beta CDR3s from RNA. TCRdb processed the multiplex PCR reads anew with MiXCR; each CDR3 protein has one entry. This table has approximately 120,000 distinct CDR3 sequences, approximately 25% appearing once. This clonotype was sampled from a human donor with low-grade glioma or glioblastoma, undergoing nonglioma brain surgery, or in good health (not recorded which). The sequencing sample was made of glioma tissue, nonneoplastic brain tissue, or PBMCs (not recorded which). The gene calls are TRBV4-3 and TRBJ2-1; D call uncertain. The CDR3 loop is CASSQDRDNEQFF. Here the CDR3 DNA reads TGCGCCAGCAGCCAAGATCGGGACAATGAGCAGTTCTTC.